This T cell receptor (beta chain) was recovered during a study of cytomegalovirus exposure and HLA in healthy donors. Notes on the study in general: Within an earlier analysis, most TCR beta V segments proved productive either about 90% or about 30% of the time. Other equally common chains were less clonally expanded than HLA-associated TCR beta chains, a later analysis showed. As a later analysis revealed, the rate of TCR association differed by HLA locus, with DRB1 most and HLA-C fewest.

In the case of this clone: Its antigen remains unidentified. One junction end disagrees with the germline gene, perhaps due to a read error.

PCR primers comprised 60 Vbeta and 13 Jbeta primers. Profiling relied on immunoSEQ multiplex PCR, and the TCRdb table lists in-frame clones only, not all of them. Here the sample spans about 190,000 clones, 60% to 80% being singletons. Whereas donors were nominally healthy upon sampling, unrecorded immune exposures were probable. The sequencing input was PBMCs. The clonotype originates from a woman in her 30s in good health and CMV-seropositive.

The DNA for the CDR3 is TGTGCCACCAGTTGGACAGGGGAAGGCAATCAGCCCCAGCATTTT. Amino acid sequence: CATSWTGEGNQPQHF. The chain uses TRBV10-3 and TRBJ1-5, with TRBD1 matching over 9 bases. CDR3 length: 15 residues. Germline CDR1 reads ENHRY; CDR2 reads SYGVKD.